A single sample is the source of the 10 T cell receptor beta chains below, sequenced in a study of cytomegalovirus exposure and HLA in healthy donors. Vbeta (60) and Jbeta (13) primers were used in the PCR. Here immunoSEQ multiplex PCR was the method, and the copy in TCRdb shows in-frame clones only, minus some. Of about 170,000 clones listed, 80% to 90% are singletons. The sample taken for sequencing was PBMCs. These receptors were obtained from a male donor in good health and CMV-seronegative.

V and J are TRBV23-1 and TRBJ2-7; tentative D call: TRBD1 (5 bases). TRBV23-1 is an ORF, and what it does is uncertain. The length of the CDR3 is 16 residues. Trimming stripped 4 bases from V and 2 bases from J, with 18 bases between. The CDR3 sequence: CASSPPHGQSTYEQYF. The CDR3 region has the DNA TGCGCCAGCAGTCCCCCCCACGGACAATCGACCTACGAGCAGTACTTC.

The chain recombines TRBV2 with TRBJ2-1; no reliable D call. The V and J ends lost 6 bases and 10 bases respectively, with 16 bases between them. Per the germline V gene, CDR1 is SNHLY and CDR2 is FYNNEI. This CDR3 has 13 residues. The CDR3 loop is CASSLTPSGEQFF. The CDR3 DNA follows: TGTGCCAGCAGCCTGACCCCCTCAGGCGAGCAGTTCTTC.

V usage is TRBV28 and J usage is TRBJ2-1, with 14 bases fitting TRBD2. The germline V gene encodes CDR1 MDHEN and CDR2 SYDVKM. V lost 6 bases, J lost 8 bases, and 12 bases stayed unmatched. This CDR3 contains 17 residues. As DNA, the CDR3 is TGTGCCAGCAGCCCCTCGGGACTAGCGGGGGTTAAAGATGAGCAGTTCTTC. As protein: CASSPSGLAGVKDEQFF.

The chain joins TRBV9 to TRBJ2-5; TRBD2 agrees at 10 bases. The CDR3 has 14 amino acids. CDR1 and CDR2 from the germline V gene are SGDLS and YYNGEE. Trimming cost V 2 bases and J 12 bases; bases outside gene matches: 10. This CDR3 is CASSVASGGPPEYF. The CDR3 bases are TGTGCCAGCAGCGTGGCTAGCGGGGGCCCCCCGGAGTACTTC.

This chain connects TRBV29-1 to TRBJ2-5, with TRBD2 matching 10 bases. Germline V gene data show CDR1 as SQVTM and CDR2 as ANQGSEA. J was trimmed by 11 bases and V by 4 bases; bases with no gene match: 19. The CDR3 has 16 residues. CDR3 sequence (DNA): TGCAGCGTTGGCCGAGGGATTAGCGGGGGGTCCGTAGAGCAGTACTTC. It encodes CSVGRGISGGSVEQYF.

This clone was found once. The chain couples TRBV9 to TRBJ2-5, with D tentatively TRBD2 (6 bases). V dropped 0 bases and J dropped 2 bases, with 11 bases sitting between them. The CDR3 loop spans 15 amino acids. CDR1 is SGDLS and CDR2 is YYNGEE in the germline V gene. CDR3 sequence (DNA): TGTGCCAGCAGCGTAGCACTAGCTAGACAAGAGACCCAGTACTTC. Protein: CASSVALARQETQYF.

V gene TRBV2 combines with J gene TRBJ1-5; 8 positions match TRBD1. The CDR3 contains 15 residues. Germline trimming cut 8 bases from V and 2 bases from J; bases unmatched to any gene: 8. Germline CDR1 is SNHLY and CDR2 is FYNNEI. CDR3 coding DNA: TGTGCCAGCGGAACCCAGACAGGGGGCAATCAGCCCCAGCATTTT. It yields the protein CASGTQTGGNQPQHF.

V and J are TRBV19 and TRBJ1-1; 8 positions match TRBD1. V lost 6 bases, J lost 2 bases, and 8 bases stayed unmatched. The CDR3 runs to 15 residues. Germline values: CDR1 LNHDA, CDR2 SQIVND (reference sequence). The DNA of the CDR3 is TGTGCCAGTAGGACCCCGGGACAGGAAAACACTGAAGCTTTCTTT. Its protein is CASRTPGQENTEAFF.

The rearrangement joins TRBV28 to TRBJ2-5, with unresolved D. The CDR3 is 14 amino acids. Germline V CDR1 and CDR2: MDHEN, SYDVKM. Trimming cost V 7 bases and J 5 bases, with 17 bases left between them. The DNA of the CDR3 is TGTGCCAGCATGGGCCAGTTAGGTTTGGAGACCCAGTACTTC. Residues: CASMGQLGLETQYF.

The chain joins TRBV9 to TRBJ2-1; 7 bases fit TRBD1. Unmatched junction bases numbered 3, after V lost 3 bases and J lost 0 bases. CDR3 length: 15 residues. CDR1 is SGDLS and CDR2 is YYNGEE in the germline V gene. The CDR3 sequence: CASSAGTASYNEQFF. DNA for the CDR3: TGTGCCAGCAGCGCTGGGACAGCCTCCTACAATGAGCAGTTCTTC.